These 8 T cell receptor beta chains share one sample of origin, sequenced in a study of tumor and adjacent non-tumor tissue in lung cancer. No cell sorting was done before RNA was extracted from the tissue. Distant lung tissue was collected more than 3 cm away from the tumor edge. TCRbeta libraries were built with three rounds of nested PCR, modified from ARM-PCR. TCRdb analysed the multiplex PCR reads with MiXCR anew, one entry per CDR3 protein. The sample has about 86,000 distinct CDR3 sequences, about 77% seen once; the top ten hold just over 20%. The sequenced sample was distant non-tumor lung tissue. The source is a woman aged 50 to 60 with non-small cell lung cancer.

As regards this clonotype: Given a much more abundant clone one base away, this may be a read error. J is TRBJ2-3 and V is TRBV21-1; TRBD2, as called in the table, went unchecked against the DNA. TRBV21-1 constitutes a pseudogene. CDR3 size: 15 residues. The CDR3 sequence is CVSSRLPGGTDTQYF. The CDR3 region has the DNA TGTGTCAGCAGCAGACTACCGGGAGGGACAGATACGCAGTATTTT.

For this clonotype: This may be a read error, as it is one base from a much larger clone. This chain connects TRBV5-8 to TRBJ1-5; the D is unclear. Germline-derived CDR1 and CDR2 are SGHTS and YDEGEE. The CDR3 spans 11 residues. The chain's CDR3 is CASSLGQPQRF. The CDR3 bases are TGTGCCAGCAGCTTGGGTCAGCCCCAGCGTTTT. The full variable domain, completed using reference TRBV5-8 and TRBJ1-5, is EAGVTQSPTHLIKTRGQQATLRCSPISGHTSVYWYQQALGLGLQFLLWYDEGEERNRGNFPPRFSGRQFPNYSSELNVNALELEDSALYLCASSLGQPQRFGDGTRLSIL.

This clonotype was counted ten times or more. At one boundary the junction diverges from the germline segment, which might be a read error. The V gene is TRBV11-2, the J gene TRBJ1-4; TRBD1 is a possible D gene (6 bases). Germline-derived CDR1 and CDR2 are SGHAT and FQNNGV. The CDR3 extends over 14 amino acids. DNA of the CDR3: TGTGCCAGCAGCCGAGGACAGTCTGGTGAAAAACTGCTTTTT. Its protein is CASSRGQSGEKLLF.

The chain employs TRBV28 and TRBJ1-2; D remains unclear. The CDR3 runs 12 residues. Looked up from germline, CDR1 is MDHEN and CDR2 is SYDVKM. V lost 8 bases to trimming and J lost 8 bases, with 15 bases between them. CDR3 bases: TGTGCCAGCGGACTAACCCCGCGGGGCTACACCTTC. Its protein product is CASGLTPRGYTF.

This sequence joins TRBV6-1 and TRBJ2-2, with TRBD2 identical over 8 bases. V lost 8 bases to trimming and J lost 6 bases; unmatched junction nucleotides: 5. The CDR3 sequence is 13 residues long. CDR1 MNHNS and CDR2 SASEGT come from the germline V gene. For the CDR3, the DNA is TGTGCCAGCTTGACTAGCGTAGCCGGGGAGCTGTTTTTT. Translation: CASLTSVAGELFF.

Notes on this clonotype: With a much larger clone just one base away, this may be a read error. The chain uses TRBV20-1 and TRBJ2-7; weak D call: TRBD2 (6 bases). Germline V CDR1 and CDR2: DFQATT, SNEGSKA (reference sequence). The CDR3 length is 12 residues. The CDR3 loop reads CGAQRVSYEQYF. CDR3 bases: TGCGGTGCTCAGCGGGTCTCCTACGAGCAGTACTTC.

The CDR3 loop reads CAIVDRGHRNEQFF. In DNA form, the CDR3 reads TGTGCCATCGTCGACAGGGGGCATCGCAATGAGCAGTTCTTC. This rearrangement joins TRBV28 to TRBJ2-1; 10 nucleotides match TRBD1. The germline CDR1 and CDR2 sequences are MDHEN and SYDVKM. This CDR3 has 14 residues. J lost 6 bases, V lost 10 bases, and 9 bases had no gene match. The full variable domain, completed using reference TRBV28 and TRBJ2-1, is DVKVTQSSRYLVKRTGEKVFLECVQDMDHENMFWYRQDPGLGLRLIYFSYDVKMKEKGDIPEGYSVSREKKERFSLILESASTNQTSMYLCAIVDRGHRNEQFFGPGTRLTVL.

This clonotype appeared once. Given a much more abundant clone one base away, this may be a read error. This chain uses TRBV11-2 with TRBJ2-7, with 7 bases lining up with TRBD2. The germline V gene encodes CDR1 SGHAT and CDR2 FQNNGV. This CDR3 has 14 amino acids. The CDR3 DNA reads TGTGCCAGCAGCTCGCTCCCGCCCACTGGCGGGAGAGGGTTC. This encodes CASSSLPPTGGRGF.